The clone carrying this TCR beta chain has more than one count but fewer than ten. Its antigen remains unknown. The data stem from a study of cytomegalovirus exposure and HLA in healthy donors. Findings of the study overall: In a later analysis, TCR beta V- and J-gene trimming showed a link to a missense DCLRE1C variant. The majority of CMV-associated TCR beta chains were reported as apparently HLA-restricted in a later analysis.

The germline V gene encodes CDR1 KGHSH and CDR2 LQKENI. This CDR3 is 16 amino acids long. Trimming took off 0 bases at V and 8 bases at J, with 16 bases between the two ends. Healthy donors of bone marrow made up the group. 60 Vbeta and 13 Jbeta primers were used in PCR. Only in-frame clones appear in the TCRdb table, and some are missing; sequencing was by immunoSEQ multiplex PCR. The sample carries 150,000 to 200,000 clones, 77% recorded once. V gene TRBV18 combines with J gene TRBJ1-4; a possible D gene is TRBD1 (5 bases). The sample was PBMCs. The TCR sequence derives from a man between 18 and 35 years old in good health and CMV-seronegative. DNA of the CDR3: TGTGCCAGCTCACCACCTGGACAAACATTCAGAGAAAAACTGTTTTTT. It yields the protein CASSPPGQTFREKLFF.